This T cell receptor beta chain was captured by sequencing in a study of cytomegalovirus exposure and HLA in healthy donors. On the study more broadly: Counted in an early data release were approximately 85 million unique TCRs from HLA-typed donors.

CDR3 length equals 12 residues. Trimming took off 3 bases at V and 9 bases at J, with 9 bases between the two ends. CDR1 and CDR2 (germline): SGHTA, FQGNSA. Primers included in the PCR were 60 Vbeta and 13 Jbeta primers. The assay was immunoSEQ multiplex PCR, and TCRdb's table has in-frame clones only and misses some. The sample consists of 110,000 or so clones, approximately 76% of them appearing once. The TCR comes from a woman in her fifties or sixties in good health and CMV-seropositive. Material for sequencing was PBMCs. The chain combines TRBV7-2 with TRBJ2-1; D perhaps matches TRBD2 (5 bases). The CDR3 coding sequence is TGTGCCAGCAGCTTCGGACTTGTTGAGCAGTTCTTC. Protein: CASSFGLVEQFF.